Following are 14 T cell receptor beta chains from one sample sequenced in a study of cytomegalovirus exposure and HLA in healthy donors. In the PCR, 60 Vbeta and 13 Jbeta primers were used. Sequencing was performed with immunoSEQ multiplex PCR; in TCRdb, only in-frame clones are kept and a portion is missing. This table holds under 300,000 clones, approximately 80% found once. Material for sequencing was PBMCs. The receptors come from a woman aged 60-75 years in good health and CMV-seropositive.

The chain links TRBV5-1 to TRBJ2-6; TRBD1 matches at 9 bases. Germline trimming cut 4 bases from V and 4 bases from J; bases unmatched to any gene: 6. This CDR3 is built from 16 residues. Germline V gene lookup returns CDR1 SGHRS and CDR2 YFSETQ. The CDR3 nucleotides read TGCGCCAGCAGCCCGACAGGGGGGTTCGGGGCCAACGTCCTGACTTTC. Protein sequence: CASSPTGGFGANVLTF.

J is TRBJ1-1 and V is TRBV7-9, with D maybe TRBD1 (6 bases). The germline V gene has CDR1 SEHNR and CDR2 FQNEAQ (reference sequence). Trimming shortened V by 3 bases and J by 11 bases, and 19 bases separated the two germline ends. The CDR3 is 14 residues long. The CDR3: CASSLRVETGWAFF. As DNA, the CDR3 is TGTGCCAGCAGCTTGAGGGTTGAAACAGGGTGGGCTTTCTTT.

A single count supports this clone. CDR3 sequence reads: CASSLTGSSSPLHF. Written as DNA, the CDR3 is TGTGCCAGCAGCTTAACAGGGTCCTCTTCACCCCTCCACTTT. This rearrangement joins TRBV5-6 to TRBJ1-6, with TRBD1 as a possible D gene (6 bases). The CDR3 runs to 14 residues. Germline V gene data show CDR1 as SGHDT and CDR2 as YYEEEE. With 2 bases removed from V and 9 bases from J, the gap between germline ends came to 12 bases.

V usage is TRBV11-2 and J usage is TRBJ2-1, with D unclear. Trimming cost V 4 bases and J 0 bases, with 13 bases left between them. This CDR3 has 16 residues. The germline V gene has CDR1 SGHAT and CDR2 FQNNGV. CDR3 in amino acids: CASSYQLPSSYNEQFF. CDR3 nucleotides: TGTGCCAGCAGCTATCAACTCCCGAGCTCCTACAATGAGCAGTTCTTC.

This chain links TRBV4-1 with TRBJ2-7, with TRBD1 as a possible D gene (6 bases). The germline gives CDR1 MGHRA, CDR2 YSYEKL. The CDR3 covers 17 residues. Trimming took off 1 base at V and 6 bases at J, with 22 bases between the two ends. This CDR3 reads CASSQAPQGDVKVEQYF. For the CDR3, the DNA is TGCGCCAGCAGCCAAGCACCACAGGGCGACGTGAAGGTCGAGCAGTACTTC.

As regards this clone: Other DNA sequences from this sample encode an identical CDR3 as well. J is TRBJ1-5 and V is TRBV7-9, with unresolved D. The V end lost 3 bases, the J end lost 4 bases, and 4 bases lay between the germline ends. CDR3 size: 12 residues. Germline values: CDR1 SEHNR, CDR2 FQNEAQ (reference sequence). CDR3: CASSFPNQPQHF. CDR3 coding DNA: TGTGCCAGCAGCTTTCCTAATCAGCCCCAGCATTTT.

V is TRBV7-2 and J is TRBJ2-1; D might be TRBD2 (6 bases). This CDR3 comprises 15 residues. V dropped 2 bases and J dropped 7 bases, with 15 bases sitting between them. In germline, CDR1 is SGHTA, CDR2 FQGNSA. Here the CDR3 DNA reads TGTGCCAGCAGCTTAACTCGGCCGCTAGCGAATGAGCAGTTCTTC. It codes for CASSLTRPLANEQFF. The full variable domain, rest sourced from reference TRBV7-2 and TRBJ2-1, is GAGVSQSPSNKVTEKGKDVELRCDPISGHTALYWYRQSLGQGLEFLIYFQGNSAPDKSGLPSDRFSAERTGGSVSTLTIQRTQQEDSAVYLCASSLTRPLANEQFFGPGTRLTVL.

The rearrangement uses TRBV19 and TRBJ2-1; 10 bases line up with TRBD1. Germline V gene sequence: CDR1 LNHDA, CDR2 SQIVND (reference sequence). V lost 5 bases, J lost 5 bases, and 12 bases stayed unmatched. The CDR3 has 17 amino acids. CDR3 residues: CASSSGQGIGLNNEQFF. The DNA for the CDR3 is TGTGCCAGTAGTTCGGGACAGGGGATAGGCCTTAACAATGAGCAGTTCTTC.

The DNA for the CDR3 is TGTGCCAGCAGCTTAGAGACAGGGACGCAGTATTTT. Translated: CASSLETGTQYF. The chain recombines TRBV7-9 with TRBJ2-3; 7 bases are shared with TRBD1. CDR3 length: 12 residues. Unmatched junction bases numbered 1, after V lost 1 base and J lost 9 bases. Germline lookup yields CDR1 SEHNR and CDR2 FQNEAQ (reference sequence).

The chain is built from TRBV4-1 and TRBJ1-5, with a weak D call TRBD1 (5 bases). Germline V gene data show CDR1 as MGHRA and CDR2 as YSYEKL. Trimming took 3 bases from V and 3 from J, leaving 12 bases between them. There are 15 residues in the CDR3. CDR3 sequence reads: CASSHDRGANQPQHF. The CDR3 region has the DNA TGCGCCAGCAGCCATGATAGGGGCGCCAATCAGCCCCAGCATTTT.

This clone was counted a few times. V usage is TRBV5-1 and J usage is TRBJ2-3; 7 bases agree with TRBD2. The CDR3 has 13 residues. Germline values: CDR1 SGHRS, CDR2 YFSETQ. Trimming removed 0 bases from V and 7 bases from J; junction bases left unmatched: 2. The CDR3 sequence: CASSLVGGNTQYF. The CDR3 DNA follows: TGCGCCAGCAGCTTGGTCGGGGGGAATACGCAGTATTTT.

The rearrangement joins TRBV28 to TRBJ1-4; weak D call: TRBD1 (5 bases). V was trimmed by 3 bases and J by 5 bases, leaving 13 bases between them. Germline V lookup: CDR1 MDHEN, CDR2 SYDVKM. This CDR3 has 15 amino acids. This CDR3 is CASSLVLGQNEKLFF. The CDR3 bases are TGTGCCAGCAGTTTGGTGTTGGGGCAAAATGAAAAACTGTTTTTT.

CDR3 loop: CASTLGVIAANTGELFF. As DNA, the CDR3 is TGTGCCAGCACCCTCGGTGTAATAGCAGCGAACACCGGGGAGCTGTTTTTT. J is TRBJ2-2 and V is TRBV21-1; whether TRBD2, the table's D call, matches the DNA was not checked. TRBV21-1 is assigned pseudogene status. The CDR3 is 17 amino acids.

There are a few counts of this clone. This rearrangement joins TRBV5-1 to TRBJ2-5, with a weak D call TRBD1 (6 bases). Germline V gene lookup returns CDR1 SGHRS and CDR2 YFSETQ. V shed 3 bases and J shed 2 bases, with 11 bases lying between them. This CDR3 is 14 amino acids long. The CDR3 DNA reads TGCGCCAGCAGCTCCGGGACATCTCAAGAGACCCAGTACTTC. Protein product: CASSSGTSQETQYF.